A selection of T cell receptor beta chains follows, all from one sample in a study of cytomegalovirus exposure and HLA in healthy donors. Sequencing used immunoSEQ multiplex PCR; TCRdb keeps in-frame clones, though not all of them. The sample has under 300,000 clones, nearly 90% seen once. Sequencing was carried out using PBMCs. The receptors here all came from a woman aged 18-29 years in good health and CMV-seronegative. Each CDR3 is given with its conserved first and last residue. D genes are given only for firm matches. Clone sizes are given selectively: once, few, many, or a class where the clone is expanded.

TRBJ2-7 | TRBV6-1 | 15 | NA | NA | CASSEAGRYPYEQYF | TGTGCCAGCAGTGAAGCGGGGCGGTACCCCTACGAGCAGTACTTC
TRBJ2-3 | TRBV13 | 16 | NA | TRBD2 | CASSLLGLAGEDTQYF | TGTGCCAGCAGCTTATTGGGACTAGCGGGGGAGGATACGCAGTATTTT
TRBJ2-1 | TRBV11-3 | 13 | NA | NA | CASSFVQDNEQFF | TGTGCCAGCAGCTTCGTCCAGGACAATGAGCAGTTCTTC
TRBJ1-2 | TRBV10-2 | 13 | few | NA | CASSESSYYGYTF | TGCGCCAGCAGTGAGTCCTCTTACTATGGCTACACCTTC
TRBJ1-6 | TRBV11-1 | 18 | NA | TRBD1 | CASSLSRDRLNWNSPLHF | TGTGCCAGCAGCTTATCGAGGGACAGGCTTAACTGGAATTCACCCCTCCACTTT
TRBJ2-7 | TRBV2 | 13 | few | NA | CASSGWTVYEQYF | TGTGCCAGCAGTGGCTGGACAGTTTACGAGCAGTACTTC
TRBJ1-1 | TRBV9 | 13 | once | NA | CASSVASGVEAFF | TGTGCCAGCAGCGTAGCGTCAGGGGTTGAAGCTTTCTTT
TRBJ1-1 | TRBV2 | 16 | NA | TRBD1 | CASSAQTGWGNTEAFF | TGTGCCAGCAGTGCCCAGACAGGGTGGGGGAACACTGAAGCTTTCTTT
TRBJ2-1 | TRBV14 | 16 | NA | TRBD2 | CASSRVAGPAYNEQFF | TGTGCCAGCAGCCGAGTAGCGGGTCCCGCCTACAATGAGCAGTTCTTC
TRBJ1-3 | TRBV5-1 | 16 | NA | TRBD1 | CASSLYAGGLGNTIYF | TGCGCCAGCAGCTTGTACGCAGGGGGCCTTGGAAACACCATATATTTT
TRBJ2-7 | TRBV14 | 15 | NA | TRBD1 | CASSQDGTGGREQYF | TGTGCCAGCAGCCAAGACGGGACAGGGGGCCGCGAGCAGTACTTC
TRBJ1-5 | TRBV7-9 | 15 | NA | NA | CASSYDRQQNQPQHF | TGTGCCAGCAGCTACGACAGGCAGCAGAATCAGCCCCAGCATTTT
TRBJ1-2 | TRBV28 | 12 | once | NA | CASSSVNLGYTF | TGTGCCAGCAGTTCAGTTAATCTTGGCTACACCTTC
TRBJ2-1 | TRBV28 | 11 | NA | NA | CASTSGQEQFF | TGTGCCAGCACCTCCGGACAGGAGCAGTTCTTC
TRBJ1-6 | TRBV4-1 | 15 | NA | TRBD1 | CASSPAGQGFSPLHF | TGCGCCAGCAGCCCGGCGGGACAGGGTTTTTCACCCCTCCACTTT
TRBJ2-2 | TRBV9 | 12 | NA | NA | CASSPYTGELFF | TGTGCCAGCAGCCCGTACACCGGGGAGCTGTTTTTT
TRBJ2-2 | TRBV28 | 14 | NA | NA | CASSLTSNTGELFF | TGTGCCAGCAGTTTAACTAGCAACACCGGGGAGCTGTTTTTT
TRBJ2-2 | TRBV10-1 | 15 | NA | TRBD1 | CASRAGTGVTGELFF | TGCGCCAGCAGAGCCGGGACAGGGGTCACCGGGGAGCTGTTTTTT
TRBJ2-1 | TRBV6-5 | 14 | NA | NA | CASSYSRVWNEQFF | TGTGCCAGCAGTTACTCCCGGGTCTGGAATGAGCAGTTCTTC
TRBJ2-7 | TRBV4-3 | 17 | NA | TRBD2 | CASSQDVWRGDSYEQYF | TGCGCCAGCAGCCAAGATGTGTGGCGGGGGGACTCCTACGAGCAGTACTTC
TRBJ2-1 | TRBV19 | 14 | NA | TRBD1 | CASTWDRVGNEQFF | TGTGCCAGCACCTGGGACAGGGTGGGCAATGAGCAGTTCTTC
TRBJ1-4 | TRBV7-8 | 14 | NA | NA | CASSLVAGNEKLFF | TGTGCCAGCAGCTTAGTGGCAGGGAATGAAAAACTGTTTTTT
TRBJ1-6 | TRBV5-8 | 15 | NA | TRBD1 | CASSFGTGGISPLHF | TGTGCCAGCAGCTTTGGGACAGGGGGCATTTCACCCCTCCACTTT
TRBJ2-3 | TRBV28 | 14 | NA | NA | CASSLFGFTDTQYF | TGTGCCAGCAGTTTATTCGGGTTCACAGATACGCAGTATTTT
TRBJ2-3 | TRBV7-9 | 16 | once | TRBD2 | CASSPRRTSGADTQYF | TGTGCCAGCAGCCCCCGCCGGACTAGCGGGGCAGATACGCAGTATTTT
TRBJ1-5 | TRBV5-1 | 18 | NA | NA | CASSAGESTANSNQPQHF | TGCGCCAGCAGCGCGGGGGAATCGACGGCCAATAGCAATCAGCCCCAGCATTTT
TRBJ2-2 | TRBV7-9 | 16 | NA | NA | CASSSRTVQGTGELFF | TGTGCCAGCAGCTCTAGGACAGTCCAAGGCACCGGGGAGCTGTTTTTT
TRBJ1-3 | TRBV30 | 16 | NA | NA | CAWALGLMSSGNTIYF | TGTGCCTGGGCCTTGGGACTTATGAGCTCTGGAAACACCATATATTTT
TRBJ1-6 | TRBV6-4 | 19 | NA | NA | CASSEGQYMTNSYNSPLHF | TGTGCCAGCAGTGAAGGACAGTATATGACTAATTCCTATAATTCACCCCTCCACTTT
TRBJ1-2 | TRBV4-1 | 16 | NA | NA | CASSQERRGGNYGYTF | TGCGCCAGCAGCCAAGAAAGGAGGGGGGGAAACTATGGCTACACCTTC
TRBJ1-1 | TRBV7-9 | 16 | once | NA | CASSPRVGRENTEAFF | TGTGCCAGCAGCCCTAGGGTGGGCAGGGAAAACACTGAAGCTTTCTTT
TRBJ2-7 | TRBV28 | 16 | NA | NA | CASSFVRGRTYYEQYF | TGTGCCAGCAGTTTTGTTCGTGGGCGGACTTACTACGAGCAGTACTTC
TRBJ2-2 | TRBV2 | 13 | NA | TRBD2 | CASKTSLTGELFF | TGTGCCAGTAAGACTAGCTTAACCGGGGAGCTGTTTTTT
TRBJ2-1 | TRBV10-3 | 14 | NA | TRBD2 | CAISELAGSHEQFF | TGTGCCATCAGTGAACTAGCGGGGTCCCATGAGCAGTTCTTC
TRBJ1-5 | TRBV18 | 13 | NA | TRBD1 | CASGQGKGQPQHF | TGTGCCAGCGGACAGGGCAAGGGTCAGCCCCAGCATTTT
TRBJ1-1 | TRBV6-5 | 14 | NA | NA | CASSRVQGGTEAFF | TGTGCCAGCAGCCGCGTTCAGGGTGGGACTGAAGCTTTCTTT
TRBJ1-5 | TRBV5-4 | 13 | NA | NA | CASSSDRNQPQHF | TGTGCCAGCAGTTCCGACAGAAATCAGCCCCAGCATTTT
TRBJ1-2 | TRBV19 | 14 | few | NA | CATQRGGLNYGYTF | TGTGCCACCCAAAGGGGAGGGTTAAACTATGGCTACACCTTC
TRBJ2-3 | TRBV25-1 | 16 | once | NA | CASSELGDTARNTQYF | TGTGCCAGCAGTGAATTGGGGGACACAGCTAGGAATACGCAGTATTTT
TRBJ2-1 | TRBV6-1 | 14 | NA | NA | CASIRTARSIGQFF | TGTGCCAGCATCAGAACGGCGCGGAGTATTGGGCAGTTCTTC
TRBJ2-7 | TRBV29-1 | 14 | NA | TRBD1 | CSVGLPGQTYEQYF | TGCAGCGTTGGGCTCCCGGGACAGACCTACGAGCAGTACTTC
TRBJ1-6 | TRBV7-8 | 12 | few | NA | CASSLSDSPLHF | TGTGCCAGCAGCTTATCGGATTCACCCCTCCACTTT
TRBJ2-5 | TRBV5-4 | 14 | NA | NA | CASSLGRGEETQYF | TGTGCCAGCAGCTTAGGCAGGGGAGAAGAGACCCAGTACTTC
TRBJ1-1 | TRBV28 | 15 | NA | NA | CASSSPQAGNTEAFF | TGTGCCAGCAGTTCGCCACAAGCGGGGAACACTGAAGCTTTCTTT
TRBJ2-5 | TRBV27 | 13 | NA | NA | CASSPPNAETQYF | TGTGCCAGCAGTCCCCCTAATGCAGAGACCCAGTACTTC
TRBJ1-4 | TRBV18 | 16 | NA | NA | CASSPSDRATNEKLFF | TGTGCCAGCTCACCTTCGGACAGAGCAACTAATGAAAAACTGTTTTTT
TRBJ1-2 | TRBV28 | 15 | NA | NA | CASSLPTDRNYGYTF | TGTGCCAGCAGTTTACCGACGGACAGAAACTATGGCTACACCTTC
TRBJ2-7 | TRBV7-3 | 14 | NA | TRBD1 | CASSLRAGQGEQYF | TGTGCCAGCAGCTTAAGGGCCGGACAGGGCGAGCAGTACTTC